This TCR beta chain stems from a study of T cell responses to AZD1222 COVID-19 vaccine. The data were produced by immunoSEQ multiplex PCR, yet TCRdb's version contains in-frame clones alone and is incomplete. The sample records over 120,000 clones, roughly 92% being singletons. Second doses at about 4 or about 12 weeks were pooled. General study results and limits: Just 5 to 7 people given AZD1222 tested seropositive at baseline. No repertoire was sampled before or during the peak T cell response, only after it. Nearly half of spike-specific TCRs reportedly go after variant regions that carry no mutations.

Worth noting for this clone: Antigen: not known.

Material: peripheral blood, obtained 28 days after the second AZD1222 dose. The sequence derives from an adult who received the AZD1222 COVID-19 vaccine.

CDR3 amino acids: CASSGDSPNEQFF. The CDR3 region has the DNA TGTGCCAGCAGCGGGGACTCGCCCAATGAGCAGTTCTTC. V gene TRBV9 combines with J gene TRBJ2-1, with D perhaps TRBD2 (6 bases). The CDR3 runs to 13 residues. Trimming left V 3 bases short and J 6 bases short, with 10 bases between. Germline CDR1 reads SGDLS; CDR2 reads YYNGEE.